This TCR beta chain is from a study of tumor-infiltrating lymphocytes in primary liver carcinoma. Overall study: Each participant had primary liver carcinoma, and surgical resection was the treatment. Every sample contained roughly 3.5 to 8 million productive TCRbeta reads, and these numbers were similar from one tissue type to another.

The CDR3 length is 15 residues. Looked up from germline, CDR1 is MGHRA and CDR2 is YSYEKL. Unsorted whole blood supplied the blood RNA, and germline DNA was isolated too. With about 470 ng total RNA as template and a constant-region primer, TCR beta cDNA was made. The TCR beta library was amplified through three nested multiplex PCR rounds in a modified ARM-PCR procedure. With TRBV1-TRBV30 forward primers and a C-beta reverse primer, the first two PCR rounds were run for roughly 10 cycles each. MiXCR was run by TCRdb on the multiplex PCR reads, yielding one entry per CDR3 protein. This table has some 200,000 distinct CDR3 sequences, about two thirds appearing once. As regards this clonotype: One junction end does not reproduce the germline sequence, and a read error may be involved.

The TCR was taken from a woman aged 55-69 years with primary liver carcinoma and hepatitis B virus infection. The sample taken for sequencing was peripheral blood. J is TRBJ1-2 and V is TRBV4-1, with unresolved D. CDR3 nucleotide sequence: TGCACCAGCAGCCAAGAAGGCCGACGAGACTATGTCTACACCTTC. Its protein is CTSSQEGRRDYVYTF.